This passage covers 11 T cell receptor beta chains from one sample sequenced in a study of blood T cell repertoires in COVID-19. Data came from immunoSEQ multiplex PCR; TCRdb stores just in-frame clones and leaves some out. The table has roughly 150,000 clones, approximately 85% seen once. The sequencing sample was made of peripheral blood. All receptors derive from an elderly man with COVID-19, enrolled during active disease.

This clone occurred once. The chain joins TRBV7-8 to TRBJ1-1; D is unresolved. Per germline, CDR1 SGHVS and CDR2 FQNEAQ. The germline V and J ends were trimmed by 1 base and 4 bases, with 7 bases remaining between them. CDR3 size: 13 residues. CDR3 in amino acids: CASSLGEGTEAFF. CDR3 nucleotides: TGTGCCAGCAGCTTAGGGGAGGGCACTGAAGCTTTCTTT. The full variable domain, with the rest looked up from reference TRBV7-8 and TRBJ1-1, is GAGVSQSPRYKVAKRGQDVALRCDPISGHVSLFWYQQALGQGPEFLTYFQNEAQLDKSGLPSDRFFAERPEGSVSTLKIQRTQQEDSAVYLCASSLGEGTEAFFGQGTRLTVV.

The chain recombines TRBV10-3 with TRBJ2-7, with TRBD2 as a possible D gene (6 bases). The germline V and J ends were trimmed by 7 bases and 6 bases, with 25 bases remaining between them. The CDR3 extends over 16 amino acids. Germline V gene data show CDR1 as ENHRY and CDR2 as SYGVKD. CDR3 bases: TGTGCCATCAATCAAACTCCCGGGACTTTGGGAGGCGAGCAGTACTTC. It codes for CAINQTPGTLGGEQYF.

The CDR3 nucleotides read TGTGCCAGCAGCTTAGATAGCAGGGTCGGAGAAAAACTGTTTTTT. Encoded protein: CASSLDSRVGEKLFF. The chain combines TRBV11-3 with TRBJ1-4; D may be TRBD1 (5 bases). The CDR3 covers 15 residues. Trimming took 0 bases from V and 8 from J, leaving 13 bases between them. Germline V gene lookup returns CDR1 SGHNT and CDR2 YENEEA.

For the CDR3, the DNA is TGTGCCAGCAGCGTAGAGGGAAGGAGGACAGATACGCAGTATTTT. This encodes CASSVEGRRTDTQYF. The rearrangement uses TRBV9 and TRBJ2-3; D may be TRBD2 (5 bases). Germline V lookup: CDR1 SGDLS, CDR2 YYNGEE. The CDR3 extends over 15 amino acids. With 0 bases removed from V and 3 bases from J, the gap between germline ends came to 11 bases.

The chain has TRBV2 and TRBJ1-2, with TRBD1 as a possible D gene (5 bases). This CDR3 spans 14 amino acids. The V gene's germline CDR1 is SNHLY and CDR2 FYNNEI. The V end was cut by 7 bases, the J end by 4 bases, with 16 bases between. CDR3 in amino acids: CASTPRWGGYGYTF. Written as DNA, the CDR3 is TGTGCCAGCACCCCTCGGTGGGGGGGCTATGGCTACACCTTC.

CDR3 nucleotide sequence: TGTGCCAGCAGCCAAGACCTGTCGCGCACTGAAGCTTTCTTT. It is translated as CASSQDLSRTEAFF. The chain combines TRBV3-1 (or the pseudogene TRBV3-2) with TRBJ1-1; the D is unclear. This CDR3 is built from 14 residues. Germline V CDR1 and CDR2: LGHDT, YNNKEL (reference sequence). Trimming left V 0 bases short and J 4 bases short, with 9 bases between.

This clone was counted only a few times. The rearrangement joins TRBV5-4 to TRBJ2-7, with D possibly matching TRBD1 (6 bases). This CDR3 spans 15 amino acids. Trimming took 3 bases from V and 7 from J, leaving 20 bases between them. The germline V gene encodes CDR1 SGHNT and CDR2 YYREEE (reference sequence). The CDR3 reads CASSSLLRGIGEQYF. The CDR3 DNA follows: TGTGCCAGCAGCTCTCTACTCAGGGGCATAGGTGAGCAGTACTTC.

The CDR3 spells CASSQDHRQGYGYTF. The CDR3 DNA follows: TGTGCCAGCAGCCAAGATCACAGGCAGGGATATGGCTACACCTTC. This chain uses TRBV3-1 (or the pseudogene TRBV3-2) with TRBJ1-2, with D tentatively TRBD1 (5 bases). CDR1 and CDR2 from the germline V gene are LGHDT and YNNKEL (reference sequence). The CDR3 sequence is 15 residues long. With 0 bases removed from V and 5 bases from J, the gap between germline ends came to 13 bases.

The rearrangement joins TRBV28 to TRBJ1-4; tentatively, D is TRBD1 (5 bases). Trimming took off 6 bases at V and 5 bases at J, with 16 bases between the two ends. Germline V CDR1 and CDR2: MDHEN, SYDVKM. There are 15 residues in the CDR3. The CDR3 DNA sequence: TGTGCCAGCAGCCCCTCCGGGACTGAGAATGAAAAACTGTTTTTT. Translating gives CASSPSGTENEKLFF.

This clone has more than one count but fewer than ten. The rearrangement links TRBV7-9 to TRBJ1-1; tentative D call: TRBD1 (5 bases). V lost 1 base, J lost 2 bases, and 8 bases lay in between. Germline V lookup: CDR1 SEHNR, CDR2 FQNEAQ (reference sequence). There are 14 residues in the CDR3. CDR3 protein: CASSLEQANTEAFF. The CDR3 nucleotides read TGTGCCAGCAGCTTAGAACAGGCTAACACTGAAGCTTTCTTT.

CDR3 loop: CASSTYRGSETQYF. In DNA, the CDR3 is TGTGCCAGCAGCACCTACAGGGGTAGTGAGACCCAGTACTTC. This rearrangement joins TRBV11-3 to TRBJ2-5; 7 nucleotides match TRBD1. V lost 5 bases to trimming and J lost 5 bases; unmatched junction nucleotides: 8. The length of the CDR3 is 14 residues. From germline, CDR1 is SGHNT and CDR2 YENEEA.